These T cell receptor beta chains were read from a single sample in a study of T cell responses to AZD1222 COVID-19 vaccine. Repertoires were generated with immunoSEQ multiplex PCR, while TCRdb's copy carries only in-frame clones and drops some. The table lists about 120,000 clones, less than 90% of them singletons, with roughly 2.3% in the top ten. This material consisted of peripheral blood, taken on day 0 of AZD1222 vaccination. These receptors were taken from an adult in good health. Each CDR3 is given without its conserved first and last residue.

v_gene	j_gene	CDR3aa
TRBV9	TRBJ1-2	ASSPRAGSYGYT
TRBV19	TRBJ1-2	ASSIVPAQGGGYT
TRBV28	TRBJ1-2	ASKSTGGNYGYT
TRBV5-6	TRBJ1-5	ASSLGTASGSNQPQH
TRBV19	TRBJ2-7	ASSSTGGRNEQY
TRBV6-1	TRBJ1-6	ASSGRSSGTENSPLH
TRBV28	TRBJ1-4	ASNGLGNDEKLF
TRBV5-1	TRBJ1-3	ASRTGPGQGNTIY
TRBV9	TRBJ2-7	ASSVGDNPYEQY
TRBV5-6	TRBJ1-4	ASSSGSLPNEKLF
TRBV10-1	TRBJ2-5	ASSESTGYQETQY
TRBV29-1	TRBJ2-1	SVEAGGGAGEF
TRBV19	TRBJ2-3	ASSIGTSEDTQY
TRBV11-2	TRBJ1-1	ASSFRQGGNTEAF
TRBV5-1	TRBJ2-3	ASSRGPGGSTDTQY
TRBV11-1	TRBJ1-2	ASSPDLSYGYT
TRBV28	TRBJ2-7	ASSSPGLPYEQY
TRBV5-1	TRBJ2-1	ASSLGMSGRSAEQF
TRBV29-1	TRBJ1-1	SVELNTEAF
TRBV30	TRBJ1-5	AWSGEGEQPQH
TRBV10-3	TRBJ1-2	AISGGQGGYT
TRBV24-1	TRBJ2-3	ATSGKGATGGGDTQY
TRBV12-3/TRBV12-4	TRBJ1-1	ASSLSAREAF
TRBV6-2/TRBV6-3	TRBJ1-2	ASSYEGLNYGYT
TRBV5-1	TRBJ1-2	ASSLAGQGGGYT
TRBV7-8	TRBJ2-2	ASSLRQGNTGELF
TRBV21-1	TRBJ2-3	ASSKALGWRRVGTDTQY
TRBV7-3	TRBJ2-6	ASSPDRGAGANVLT
TRBV9	TRBJ1-2	ASSGPTGKEGYT
TRBV28	TRBJ1-2	ASSPGGEGYT
TRBV19	TRBJ1-4	ASSLTGGNEKLF
TRBV11-3	TRBJ2-1	ASSYPVRRLAGVGEQF
TRBV12-3/TRBV12-4	TRBJ1-2	ASSPTGDYGYT
TRBV28	TRBJ2-7	ASRLDPGQISYEQY
TRBV2	TRBJ1-6	ASLDRGNSPLH
TRBV24-1	TRBJ2-1	ATSDFRRQKQSGSSYNEQF
TRBV5-1	TRBJ1-1	ASRGTGANTEAF
TRBV28	TRBJ1-5	ASSPPHAGQPQH
TRBV3-1/TRBV3-2	TRBJ2-2	ASSQDTLAGITGELF
TRBV6-5	TRBJ2-4	ASRAGVNIQY
TRBV19	TRBJ2-3	ASSIGVTDTQY
TRBV6-1	TRBJ1-3	ASSESGSGNTIY
TRBV7-2	TRBJ2-2	ASSPHAGNTGELF
TRBV5-3	TRBJ1-4	ATFLQGTNRRNEKLF
TRBV6-1	TRBJ1-1	ASSEQGGTEAF
TRBV6-6	TRBJ1-6	ASSHEGRGDNSPLH
TRBV27	TRBJ1-2	ASSFGTGGYT
TRBV2	TRBJ2-7	ASSLGSGAYEQY
TRBV19	TRBJ2-3	ASSGGTGGTDTQY
TRBV28	TRBJ1-1	ASSPPKTAVTEAF